Presented here are 3 T cell receptor beta chains from one specimen sequenced in a study of T cells after yellow fever vaccination. TCRdb re-called the 5' RACE reads through MiXCR, storing one row per CDR3 protein. The sample yields 510,000 or so distinct CDR3 sequences, 15% to 20% seen once. The sequencing here drew on PBMCs, taken 15 days after the yellow fever booster vaccination. These receptors all stem from a man younger than 45 who received the YFV17D yellow fever vaccine.

The chain combines TRBV5-1 with TRBJ1-4; TRBD1 matches at 7 bases. The CDR3 loop spans 15 amino acids. V lost 4 bases, J lost 7 bases, and 10 bases stayed unmatched. The germline CDR1 and CDR2 sequences are SGHRS and YFSETQ. CDR3 coding DNA: TGCGCCAGCAGCCCCGACAGGGCAGACGCTGAAAAACTGTTTTTT. It encodes CASSPDRADAEKLFF.

The chain couples TRBV19 to TRBJ1-5; D gene unclear. V was shortened by 1 base and J by 4 bases, with 14 bases between the two germline ends. The CDR3 spans 16 residues. From germline, CDR1 is LNHDA and CDR2 SQIVND (reference sequence). The CDR3 sequence: CASSIVGQLGNQPQHF. CDR3 DNA: TGTGCCAGTAGTATAGTTGGCCAGCTGGGGAATCAGCCCCAGCATTTT.

There are a few counts of this clonotype. The V and J genes are TRBV29-1 and TRBJ2-7, with a possible D match to TRBD1 (6 bases). The CDR3 contains 12 residues. The germline V gene has CDR1 SQVTM and CDR2 ANQGSEA. The V gene lost 7 bases and the J gene lost 4 bases, with 14 bases spanning the gap. CDR3 loop: CSANQGQYEQYF. In DNA, the CDR3 is TGCAGCGCTAACCAGGGGCAGTACGAGCAGTACTTC.